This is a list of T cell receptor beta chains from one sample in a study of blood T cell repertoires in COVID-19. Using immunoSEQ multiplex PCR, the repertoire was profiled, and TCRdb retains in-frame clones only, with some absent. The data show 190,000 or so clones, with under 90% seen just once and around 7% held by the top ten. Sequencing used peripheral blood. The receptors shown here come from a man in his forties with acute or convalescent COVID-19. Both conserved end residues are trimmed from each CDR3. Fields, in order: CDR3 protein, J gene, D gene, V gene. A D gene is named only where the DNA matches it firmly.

cdr3_aa: ASTGDRYGYT
j_call: TRBJ1-2
d_call: .
v_call: TRBV28

cdr3_aa: ASSSGTFNEKLF
j_call: TRBJ1-4
d_call: .
v_call: TRBV7-2

cdr3_aa: ASSLGAYEQY
j_call: TRBJ2-7
d_call: .
v_call: TRBV5-6

cdr3_aa: ASRGTGREGYT
j_call: TRBJ1-2
d_call: TRBD1
v_call: TRBV28

cdr3_aa: ASSQEGHPVNEKLF
j_call: TRBJ1-4
d_call: .
v_call: TRBV4-2

cdr3_aa: ASSLARTGLVADTQY
j_call: TRBJ2-3
d_call: TRBD2
v_call: TRBV7-2

cdr3_aa: ASSSTQGYNEQF
j_call: TRBJ2-1
d_call: .
v_call: TRBV11-2

cdr3_aa: ASLNTGGYEQY
j_call: TRBJ2-7
d_call: .
v_call: TRBV13

cdr3_aa: ASSSSTDTQY
j_call: TRBJ2-3
d_call: .
v_call: TRBV12-3/TRBV12-4

cdr3_aa: ASSLGDRLYNSPLH
j_call: TRBJ1-6
d_call: TRBD1
v_call: TRBV5-1

cdr3_aa: ASSKRTSGGAPSTDTQY
j_call: TRBJ2-3
d_call: .
v_call: TRBV21-1

cdr3_aa: ASSVTSGGLYNEQF
j_call: TRBJ2-1
d_call: TRBD2
v_call: TRBV5-1

cdr3_aa: ASSSRTGLHEQF
j_call: TRBJ2-1
d_call: TRBD1
v_call: TRBV18

cdr3_aa: ASSTVPTDTQY
j_call: TRBJ2-3
d_call: .
v_call: TRBV5-1

cdr3_aa: ASSLTRGRREKLF
j_call: TRBJ1-4
d_call: TRBD1
v_call: TRBV27

cdr3_aa: ASSAGTGADQPQH
j_call: TRBJ1-5
d_call: TRBD1
v_call: TRBV18

cdr3_aa: ASGEQGARGETQY
j_call: TRBJ2-5
d_call: TRBD1
v_call: TRBV6-6

cdr3_aa: ASSRNGQQARY
j_call: TRBJ2-4
d_call: .
v_call: TRBV18

cdr3_aa: ASSQGNTGGYT
j_call: TRBJ1-2
d_call: .
v_call: TRBV14

cdr3_aa: ASSYSFPRGYT
j_call: TRBJ1-2
d_call: .
v_call: TRBV6-5

cdr3_aa: SVEDSGQGFNEQY
j_call: TRBJ2-7
d_call: TRBD1
v_call: TRBV29-1

cdr3_aa: ASSVRQFVNTEAF
j_call: TRBJ1-1
d_call: .
v_call: TRBV11-2

cdr3_aa: ASRVDSSTGELF
j_call: TRBJ2-2
d_call: .
v_call: TRBV2

cdr3_aa: ASSQIGRGGETQY
j_call: TRBJ2-5
d_call: .
v_call: TRBV4-1

cdr3_aa: ASSLEGTSGFTDTQY
j_call: TRBJ2-3
d_call: TRBD2
v_call: TRBV7-6

cdr3_aa: ASSQRQGALEGTEAF
j_call: TRBJ1-1
d_call: TRBD1
v_call: TRBV4-1

cdr3_aa: ASSLGPGQGSYEQY
j_call: TRBJ2-7
d_call: TRBD1
v_call: TRBV5-1

cdr3_aa: ASSLSVTYGYT
j_call: TRBJ1-2
d_call: .
v_call: TRBV12-3/TRBV12-4

cdr3_aa: ASTKGVSGNTIY
j_call: TRBJ1-3
d_call: .
v_call: TRBV6-5

cdr3_aa: ASSWTGGDYGYT
j_call: TRBJ1-2
d_call: TRBD1
v_call: TRBV28

cdr3_aa: ASSQALWTSGVKQY
j_call: TRBJ2-7
d_call: TRBD2
v_call: TRBV3-1/TRBV3-2

cdr3_aa: ASSPGASGGYNEQF
j_call: TRBJ2-1
d_call: TRBD2
v_call: TRBV5-1

cdr3_aa: ASSSIAGDVTDTQY
j_call: TRBJ2-3
d_call: .
v_call: TRBV19

cdr3_aa: ASSYGVGGNEQF
j_call: TRBJ2-1
d_call: .
v_call: TRBV18

cdr3_aa: ASSLNSHSGNTIY
j_call: TRBJ1-3
d_call: .
v_call: TRBV5-4

cdr3_aa: ASSYSKQGFSYEQY
j_call: TRBJ2-7
d_call: .
v_call: TRBV6-5

cdr3_aa: ASSLGWGASYGYT
j_call: TRBJ1-2
d_call: .
v_call: TRBV27

cdr3_aa: ASSPFLAGSTDTQY
j_call: TRBJ2-3
d_call: TRBD2
v_call: TRBV6-2/TRBV6-3

cdr3_aa: ASSLLVAGGHSTDTQY
j_call: TRBJ2-3
d_call: TRBD2
v_call: TRBV7-8

cdr3_aa: ASRGTDQETQY
j_call: TRBJ2-5
d_call: TRBD1
v_call: TRBV19

cdr3_aa: ASSAFRGGGETQY
j_call: TRBJ2-5
d_call: TRBD2
v_call: TRBV2

cdr3_aa: ASSLWESSYNSPLH
j_call: TRBJ1-6
d_call: .
v_call: TRBV7-2

cdr3_aa: ASSYGGGPTDTQY
j_call: TRBJ2-3
d_call: .
v_call: TRBV28

cdr3_aa: ASTDRGGFTEQF
j_call: TRBJ2-1
d_call: .
v_call: TRBV25-1

cdr3_aa: ASSQRGGGLRNEQF
j_call: TRBJ2-1
d_call: TRBD2
v_call: TRBV4-2

cdr3_aa: ASSLGTRYYEQY
j_call: TRBJ2-7
d_call: .
v_call: TRBV5-6

cdr3_aa: ASNPSLNYGYT
j_call: TRBJ1-2
d_call: .
v_call: TRBV28

cdr3_aa: ASSQRRGTDTQY
j_call: TRBJ2-3
d_call: .
v_call: TRBV7-8

cdr3_aa: ASSLDPGTGGLYGYT
j_call: TRBJ1-2
d_call: TRBD1
v_call: TRBV9

cdr3_aa: ASSLGLAGREQY
j_call: TRBJ2-7
d_call: TRBD2
v_call: TRBV27

cdr3_aa: ASSPVRETQY
j_call: TRBJ2-5
d_call: .
v_call: TRBV18

cdr3_aa: ASSQTGPFGYT
j_call: TRBJ1-2
d_call: .
v_call: TRBV12-3/TRBV12-4

cdr3_aa: ASSRGDNTEAF
j_call: TRBJ1-1
d_call: .
v_call: TRBV19